This T cell receptor (beta chain) was documented in a study of Graves' ophthalmopathy and Graves' hyperthyroidism. This clonotype came up a few times. The study amplified TCR beta CDR3 regions using RNA transcripts. The workflow started with a first-round RT-PCR run with HTBI primers and then moved on to a second-round multiplex PCR. One entry per CDR3 protein results from TCRdb running MiXCR on the multiplex PCR reads. The sample has 200,000 to 300,000 distinct CDR3 sequences, around 45% seen once; the top ten hold over 40%. Germline CDR1 reads MNHNS; CDR2 reads SASEGT. Trimming removed 5 bases at V and 11 bases at J, with 19 bases between. This CDR3 has 15 residues.

Sequencing input: peripheral blood. This receptor was taken from an adult man with Graves' ophthalmopathy. The chain has TRBV6-1 and TRBJ1-6; D possibly corresponds to TRBD1 (6 bases). CDR3 loop: CASSYVGTGHAPLHF. The CDR3 bases are TGTGCCAGCAGTTACGTAGGCACAGGGCATGCACCCCTCCACTTT.